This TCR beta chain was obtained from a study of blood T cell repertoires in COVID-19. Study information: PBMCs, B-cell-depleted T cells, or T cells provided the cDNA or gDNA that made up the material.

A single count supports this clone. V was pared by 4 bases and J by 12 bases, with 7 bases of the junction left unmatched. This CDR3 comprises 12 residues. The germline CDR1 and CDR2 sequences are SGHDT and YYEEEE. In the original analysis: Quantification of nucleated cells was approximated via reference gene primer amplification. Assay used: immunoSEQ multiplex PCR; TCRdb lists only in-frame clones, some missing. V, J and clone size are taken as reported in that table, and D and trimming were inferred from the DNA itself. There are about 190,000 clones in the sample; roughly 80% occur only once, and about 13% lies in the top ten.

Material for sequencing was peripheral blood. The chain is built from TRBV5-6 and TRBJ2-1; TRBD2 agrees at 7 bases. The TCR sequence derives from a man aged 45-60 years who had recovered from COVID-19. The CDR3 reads CASSATWGGQFF. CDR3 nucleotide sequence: TGTGCCAGCAGCGCCACGTGGGGGGGGCAGTTCTTC.